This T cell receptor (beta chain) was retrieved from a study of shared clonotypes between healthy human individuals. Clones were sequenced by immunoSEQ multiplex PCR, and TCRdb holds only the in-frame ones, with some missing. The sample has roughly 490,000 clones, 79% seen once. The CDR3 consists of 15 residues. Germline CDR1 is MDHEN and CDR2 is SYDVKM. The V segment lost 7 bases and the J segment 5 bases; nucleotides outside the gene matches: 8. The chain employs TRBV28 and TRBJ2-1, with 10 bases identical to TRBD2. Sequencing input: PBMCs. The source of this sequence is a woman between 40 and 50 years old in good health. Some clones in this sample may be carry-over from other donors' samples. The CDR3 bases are TGTGCCAGCACCCTTAGCGGGAGGCCGGACAATGAGCAGTTCTTC. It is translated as CASTLSGRPDNEQFF.